This T cell receptor (beta chain) was found in a study of T cell responses to AZD1222 COVID-19 vaccine. The protocol was immunoSEQ multiplex PCR, while the TCRdb copy is restricted to in-frame clones and leaves out a portion. The table lists 250,000 to 300,000 clones, almost 95% of them singletons. CDR1 is WNHNN, CDR2 SYGVQD, per germline (reference sequence). V lost 5 bases and J 6 bases, leaving 7 bases between the germline ends. This CDR3 region has 12 residues. This receptor was obtained from an adult who received the AZD1222 COVID-19 vaccine. The material sequenced was peripheral blood, taken 28 days after the second AZD1222 dose. The chain recombines TRBV10-1 with TRBJ2-2; D not certain. This CDR3 is CASSPGAGELFF. The CDR3 nucleotides are TGCGCCAGCAGTCCAGGAGCCGGGGAGCTGTTTTTT.